This T cell receptor (beta chain) appears in the sequencing data of a study of human T cells and chemical hapten exposure. This CDR3 region has 11 residues. V was clipped by 3 bases and J by 2 bases, with 5 bases between them. The germline V gene encodes CDR1 DFQATT and CDR2 SNEGSKA (reference sequence). A single record per CDR3 protein comes from TCRdb applying MiXCR to the RACE reads. The table includes a few hundred thousand distinct CDR3 sequences, under 6.5% detected once. Documented time point: patch test 2, 6 weeks after DPC sensitization. Described treatment: therapeutic diphenylcyclopropenone sensitization with weekly scalp DPC.

The sequenced sample was whole blood, obtained in connection with sensitization to the hapten diphenylcyclopropenone (DPC). The J gene is TRBJ2-7, the V gene TRBV20-1; D is ambiguous. The sequence derives from a woman younger than 35 with alopecia areata. Some clones in this sample may be carry-over from other donors' samples. DNA for the CDR3: TGCAGTGCTAGGAAAACCTACGAGCAGTACTTC. It specifies CSARKTYEQYF.